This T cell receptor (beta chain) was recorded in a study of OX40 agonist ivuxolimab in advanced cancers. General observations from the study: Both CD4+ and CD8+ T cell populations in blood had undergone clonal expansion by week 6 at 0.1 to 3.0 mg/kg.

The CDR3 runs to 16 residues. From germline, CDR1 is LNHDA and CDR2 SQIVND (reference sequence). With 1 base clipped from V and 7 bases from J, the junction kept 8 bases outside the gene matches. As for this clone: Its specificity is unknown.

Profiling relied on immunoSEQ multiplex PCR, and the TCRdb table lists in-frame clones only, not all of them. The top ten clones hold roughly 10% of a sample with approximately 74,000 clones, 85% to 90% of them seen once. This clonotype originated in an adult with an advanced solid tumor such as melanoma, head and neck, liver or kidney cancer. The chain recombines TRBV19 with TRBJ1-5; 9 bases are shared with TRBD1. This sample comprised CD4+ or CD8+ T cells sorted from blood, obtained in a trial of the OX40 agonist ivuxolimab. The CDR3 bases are TGTGCCAGTAGTATAGTTCCGACAGGGACAGGGCAGCCCCAGCATTTT. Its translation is CASSIVPTGTGQPQHF.